The entry below gives a single T cell receptor beta chain sequence along with its context. Some clones are missing from TCRdb's copy, which holds only in-frame ones; the method was immunoSEQ multiplex PCR. Of about 36,000 clones in the sample, around 81% are singletons; the top ten hold 13% to 15%. Losses at the gene ends were 3 bases for V and 0 bases for J; bases not matched to a gene: 3. Germline CDR1 KGHDR, CDR2 SFDVKD. The CDR3 length is 16 residues. This sample was taken from a study of blood T cell repertoires in COVID-19. As for the study in general: Researchers got acute and convalescent COVID-19 samples from the United States, Italy and Spain. From T cells, B-cell-depleted T cells, or PBMCs came the material, which was cDNA or gDNA.

Sequenced: peripheral blood. The clonotype comes from a human donor in a cohort sampled during active COVID-19. V is TRBV24-1 and J is TRBJ2-1, with 8 bases fitting TRBD2. The CDR3 DNA is TGTGCCACCAGTGATCGAGCGGGGGTCTCCTACAATGAGCAGTTCTTC. It yields the protein CATSDRAGVSYNEQFF.